This TCR beta chain originates from a study of long-term antiretroviral therapy in people with HIV. V was trimmed by 5 bases and J by 0 bases, leaving 15 bases between them. The CDR3 has 16 residues. Germline CDR1 SGHTA, CDR2 FQGNSA. Researchers report immunoSEQ v3.0 was run at survey level. Method: immunoSEQ multiplex PCR; TCRdb's copy keeps in-frame clones and lacks some. Among fewer than 20,000 clones listed, roughly 76% were seen once. The sequence came from a woman aged 45-60 years with HIV. The chain employs TRBV7-2 and TRBJ2-3; either TRBD1 or TRBD2 may fit D (5 bases each). The material sequenced was unsorted PBMCs, taken 1.5 years before starting antiretroviral therapy. The CDR3 region is CASSGTGTVSTDTQYF. CDR3 coding DNA: TGTGCCAGCAGCGGTACCGGGACGGTCAGCACAGATACGCAGTATTTT.